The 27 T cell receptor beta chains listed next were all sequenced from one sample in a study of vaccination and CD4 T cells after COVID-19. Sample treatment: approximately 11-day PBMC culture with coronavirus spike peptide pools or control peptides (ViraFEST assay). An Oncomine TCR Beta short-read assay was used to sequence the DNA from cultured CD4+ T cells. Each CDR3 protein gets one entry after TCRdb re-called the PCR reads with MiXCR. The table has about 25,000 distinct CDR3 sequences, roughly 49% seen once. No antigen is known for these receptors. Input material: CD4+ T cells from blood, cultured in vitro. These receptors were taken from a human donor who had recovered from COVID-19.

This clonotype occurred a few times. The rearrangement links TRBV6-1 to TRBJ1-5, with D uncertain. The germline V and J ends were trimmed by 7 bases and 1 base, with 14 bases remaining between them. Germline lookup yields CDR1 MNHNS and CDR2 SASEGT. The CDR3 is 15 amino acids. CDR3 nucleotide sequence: TGTGCCAGCATCGCAGAAAGTATAAGCAATCAGCCCCAGCATTTT. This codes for CASIAESISNQPQHF.

The chain's CDR3 is CASSQDLNRGLPQHF. CDR3 bases: TGCGCCAGCAGCCAAGATTTAAACAGGGGATTGCCCCAGCATTTT. V is TRBV4-1 and J is TRBJ1-5; the match to TRBD1 covers 7 bases. The CDR3 runs 15 residues. From germline, CDR1 is MGHRA and CDR2 YSYEKL. J lost 9 bases, V lost 0 bases, and 8 bases had no gene match.

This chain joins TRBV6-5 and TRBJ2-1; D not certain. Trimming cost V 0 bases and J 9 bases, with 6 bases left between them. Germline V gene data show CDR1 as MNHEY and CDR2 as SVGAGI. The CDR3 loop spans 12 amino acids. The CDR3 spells CASSYSGTEQFF. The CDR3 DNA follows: TGTGCCAGCAGTTACTCGGGCACTGAGCAGTTCTTC.

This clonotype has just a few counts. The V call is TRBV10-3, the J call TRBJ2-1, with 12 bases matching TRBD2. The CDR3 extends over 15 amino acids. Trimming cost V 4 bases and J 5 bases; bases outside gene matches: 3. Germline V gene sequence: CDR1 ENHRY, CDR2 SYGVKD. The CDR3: CAISGGLAGNNEQFF. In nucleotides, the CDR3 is TGTGCCATCAGTGGGGGACTAGCGGGCAACAATGAGCAGTTCTTC.

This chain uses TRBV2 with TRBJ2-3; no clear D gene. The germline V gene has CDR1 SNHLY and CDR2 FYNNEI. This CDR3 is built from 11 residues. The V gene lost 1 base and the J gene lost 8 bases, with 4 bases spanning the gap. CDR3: CASSEGGTQYF. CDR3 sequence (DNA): TGTGCCAGCAGTGAAGGGGGTACGCAGTATTTT.

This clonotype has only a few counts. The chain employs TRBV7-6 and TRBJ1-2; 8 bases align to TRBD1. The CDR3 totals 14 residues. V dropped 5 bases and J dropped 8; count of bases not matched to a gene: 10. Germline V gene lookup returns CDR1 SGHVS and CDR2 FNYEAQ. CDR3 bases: TGTGCCAGCAGCCGGGCACAGGGGGTGCACGGCTACACCTTC. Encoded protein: CASSRAQGVHGYTF.

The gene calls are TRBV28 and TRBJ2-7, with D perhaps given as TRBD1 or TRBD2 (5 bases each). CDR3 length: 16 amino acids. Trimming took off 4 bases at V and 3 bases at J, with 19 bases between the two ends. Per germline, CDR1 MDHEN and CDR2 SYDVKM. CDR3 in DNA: TGTGCCAGCAGTTCCGCCGGGGCCCGAGATCACTACGAGCAGTACTTC. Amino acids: CASSSAGARDHYEQYF.

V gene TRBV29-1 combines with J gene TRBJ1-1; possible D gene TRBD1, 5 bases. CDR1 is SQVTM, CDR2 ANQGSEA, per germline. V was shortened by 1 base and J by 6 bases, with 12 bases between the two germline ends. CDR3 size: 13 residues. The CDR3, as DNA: TGCAGCGTTGAAGGGTGGCAGGGCCCTGAAGCTTTCTTT. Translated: CSVEGWQGPEAFF.

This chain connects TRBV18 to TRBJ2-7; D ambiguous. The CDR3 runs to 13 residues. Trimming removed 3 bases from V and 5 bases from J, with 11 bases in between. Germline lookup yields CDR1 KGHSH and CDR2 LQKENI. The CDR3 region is CASSPSVVNEQYF. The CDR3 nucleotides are TGTGCCAGCTCACCGTCAGTGGTTAACGAGCAGTACTTC.

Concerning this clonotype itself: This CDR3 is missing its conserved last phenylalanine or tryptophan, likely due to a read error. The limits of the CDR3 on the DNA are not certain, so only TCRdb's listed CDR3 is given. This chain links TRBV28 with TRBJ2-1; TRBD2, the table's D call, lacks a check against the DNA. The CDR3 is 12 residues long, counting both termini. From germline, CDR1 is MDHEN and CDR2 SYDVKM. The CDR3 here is CASSLSGLAISL.

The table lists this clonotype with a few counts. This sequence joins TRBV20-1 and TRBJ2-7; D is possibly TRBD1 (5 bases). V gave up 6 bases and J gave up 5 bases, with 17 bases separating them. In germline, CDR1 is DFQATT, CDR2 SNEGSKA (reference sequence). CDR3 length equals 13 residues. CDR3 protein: CSAQATARHEQYF. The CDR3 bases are TGCAGTGCCCAAGCGACAGCGCGCCACGAGCAGTACTTC.

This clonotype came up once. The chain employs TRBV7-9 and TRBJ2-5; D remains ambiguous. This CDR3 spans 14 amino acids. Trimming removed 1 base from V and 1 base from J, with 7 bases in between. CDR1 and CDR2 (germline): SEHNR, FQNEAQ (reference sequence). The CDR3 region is CASSLDILQETQYF. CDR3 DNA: TGTGCCAGCAGCTTAGATATCCTCCAAGAGACCCAGTACTTC.

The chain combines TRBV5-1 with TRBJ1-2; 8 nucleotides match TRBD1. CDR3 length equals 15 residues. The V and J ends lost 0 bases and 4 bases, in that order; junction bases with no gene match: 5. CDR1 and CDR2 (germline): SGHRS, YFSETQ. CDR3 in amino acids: CASSLAAGTGYGYTF. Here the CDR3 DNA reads TGCGCCAGCAGCTTGGCCGCTGGGACAGGCTATGGCTACACCTTC.

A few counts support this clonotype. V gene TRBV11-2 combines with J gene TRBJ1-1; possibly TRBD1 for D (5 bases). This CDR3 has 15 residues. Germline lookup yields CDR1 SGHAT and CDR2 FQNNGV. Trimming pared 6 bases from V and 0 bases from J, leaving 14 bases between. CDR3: CASRNTGRLNTEAFF. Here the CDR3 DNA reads TGTGCCAGCAGAAATACGGGACGGTTGAACACTGAAGCTTTCTTT.

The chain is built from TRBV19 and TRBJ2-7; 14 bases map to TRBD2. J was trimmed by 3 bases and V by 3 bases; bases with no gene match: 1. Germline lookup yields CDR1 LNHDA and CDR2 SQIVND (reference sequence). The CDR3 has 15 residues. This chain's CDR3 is CASSMTSGRDYEQYF. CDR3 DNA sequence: TGTGCCAGTAGTATGACTAGCGGGAGGGACTACGAGCAGTACTTC.

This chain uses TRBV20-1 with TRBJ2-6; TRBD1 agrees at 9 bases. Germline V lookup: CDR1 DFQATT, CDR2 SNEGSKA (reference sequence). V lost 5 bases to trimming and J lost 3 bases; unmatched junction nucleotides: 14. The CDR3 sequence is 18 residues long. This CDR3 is CSAQAGTGGSDGANVLTF. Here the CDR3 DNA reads TGCAGTGCTCAGGCAGGTACAGGGGGCTCCGATGGGGCCAACGTCCTGACTTTC.

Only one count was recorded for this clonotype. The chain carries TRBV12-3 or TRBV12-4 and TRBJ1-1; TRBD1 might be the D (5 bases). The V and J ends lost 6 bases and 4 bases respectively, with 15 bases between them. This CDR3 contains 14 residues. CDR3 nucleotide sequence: TGTGCCAGCAGCAACCAGGGTGTACGCACTGAAGCTTTCTTT. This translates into CASSNQGVRTEAFF.

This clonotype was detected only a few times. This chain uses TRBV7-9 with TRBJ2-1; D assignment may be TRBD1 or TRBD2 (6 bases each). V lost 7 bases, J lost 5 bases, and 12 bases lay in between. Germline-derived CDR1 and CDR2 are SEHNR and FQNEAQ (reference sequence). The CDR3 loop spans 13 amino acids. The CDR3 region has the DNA TGTGCCAGCACCCCGGGGGCAAACAATGAGCAGTTCTTC. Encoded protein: CASTPGANNEQFF. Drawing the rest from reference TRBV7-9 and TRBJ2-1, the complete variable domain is DTGVSQNPRHKITKRGQNVTFRCDPISEHNRLYWYRQTLGQGPEFLTYFQNEAQLEKSRLLSDRFSAERPKGSFSTLEIQRTEQGDSAMYLCASTPGANNEQFFGPGTRLTVL.

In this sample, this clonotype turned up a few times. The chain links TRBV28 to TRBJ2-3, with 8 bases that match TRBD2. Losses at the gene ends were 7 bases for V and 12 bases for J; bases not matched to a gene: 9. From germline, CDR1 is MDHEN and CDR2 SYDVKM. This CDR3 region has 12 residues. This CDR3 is CASTPPAGAQYF. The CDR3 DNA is TGTGCCAGCACCCCCCCAGCGGGGGCCCAGTATTTT.

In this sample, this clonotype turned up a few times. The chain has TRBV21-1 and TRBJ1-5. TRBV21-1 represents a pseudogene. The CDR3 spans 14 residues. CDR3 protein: CASSNWVWNQPQHF. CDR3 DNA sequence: TGTGCCAGCAGCAATTGGGTATGGAATCAGCCCCAGCATTTT.

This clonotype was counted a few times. The CDR3 region is CASSSRYRGIGHDTQYF. CDR3 sequence (DNA): TGTGCCAGCAGCTCGAGATACAGGGGAATCGGCCATGATACCCAGTACTTC. The chain uses TRBV7-7 and TRBJ2-5; 7 nucleotides line up with TRBD1. Unmatched junction bases numbered 19, after V lost 4 bases and J lost 8 bases. Germline assignment: CDR1 SSHAT and CDR2 FNYEAQ (reference sequence). This CDR3 comprises 17 residues.

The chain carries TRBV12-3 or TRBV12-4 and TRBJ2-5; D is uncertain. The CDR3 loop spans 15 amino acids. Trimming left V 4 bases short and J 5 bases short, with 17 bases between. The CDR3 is CASSSILTNRETQYF. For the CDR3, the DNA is TGTGCCAGCAGTTCTATATTGACAAACCGGGAGACCCAGTACTTC.

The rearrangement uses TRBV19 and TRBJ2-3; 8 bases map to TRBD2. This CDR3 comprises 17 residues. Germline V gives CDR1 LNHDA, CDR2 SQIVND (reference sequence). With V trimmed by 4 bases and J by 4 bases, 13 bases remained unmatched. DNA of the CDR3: TGTGCCAGTAGTAGAGCTTGGAGCGGGAGTCGTCCAGATACGCAGTATTTT. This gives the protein CASSRAWSGSRPDTQYF.

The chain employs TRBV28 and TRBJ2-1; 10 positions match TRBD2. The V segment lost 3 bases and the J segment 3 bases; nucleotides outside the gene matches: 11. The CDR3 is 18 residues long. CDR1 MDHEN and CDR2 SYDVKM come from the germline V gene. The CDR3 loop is CASSFLAGDFANYNEQFF. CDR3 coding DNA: TGTGCCAGCAGTTTCCTAGCGGGAGACTTTGCTAACTACAATGAGCAGTTCTTC. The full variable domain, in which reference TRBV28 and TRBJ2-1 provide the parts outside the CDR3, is DVKVTQSSRYLVKRTGEKVFLECVQDMDHENMFWYRQDPGLGLRLIYFSYDVKMKEKGDIPEGYSVSREKKERFSLILESASTNQTSMYLCASSFLAGDFANYNEQFFGPGTRLTVL.

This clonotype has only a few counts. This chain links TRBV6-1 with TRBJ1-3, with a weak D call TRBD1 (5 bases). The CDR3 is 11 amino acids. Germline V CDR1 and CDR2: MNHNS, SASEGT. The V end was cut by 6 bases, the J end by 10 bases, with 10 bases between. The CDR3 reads CASREGLTIYF. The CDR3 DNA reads TGTGCCAGCAGGGAGGGGTTGACCATATATTTT.

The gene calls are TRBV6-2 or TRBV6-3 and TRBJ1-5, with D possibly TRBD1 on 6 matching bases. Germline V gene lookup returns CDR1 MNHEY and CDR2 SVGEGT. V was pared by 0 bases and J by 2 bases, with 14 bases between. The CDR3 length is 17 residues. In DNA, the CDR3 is TGTGCCAGCAGTTACTCGTACAGGGACGGGGGCAATCAGCCCCAGCATTTT. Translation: CASSYSYRDGGNQPQHF.

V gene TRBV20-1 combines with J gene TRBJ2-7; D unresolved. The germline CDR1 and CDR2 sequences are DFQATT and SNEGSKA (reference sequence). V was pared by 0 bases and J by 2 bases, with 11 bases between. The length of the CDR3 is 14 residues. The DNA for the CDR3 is TGCAGTGCTAGAGATCGGCCACCACCCTACGAGCAGTACTTC. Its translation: CSARDRPPPYEQYF.